The sequence of this T cell receptor (beta chain) was determined in a study of blood T cells in healthy people across ages. The germline V gene encodes CDR1 SGHTA and CDR2 FQGNSA. V lost 5 bases and J lost 1; bases outside the gene matches: 7. This CDR3 has 15 amino acids. For the second PCR, which ran for roughly 7 to 11 cycles, a sample-barcoded 5' primer and a J-beta primer mix were used. Using its own MiXCR run on the 5' RACE reads, TCRdb lists one record per CDR3 protein. The profile shows 590,000 or so distinct CDR3 sequences, 25% to 30% of them singletons. What was sequenced was blood. This clonotype was obtained from an elderly woman in good health. The chain links TRBV7-2 to TRBJ2-5, with TRBD1 matching 7 bases. The CDR3 DNA sequence: TGTGCCAGCAGCGACCCTTGGACAGGCCAAGAGACCCAGTACTTC. The encoded protein is CASSDPWTGQETQYF.